These 18 T cell receptor beta chains were sequenced from one sample in a study of T cells after yellow fever vaccination. TCRdb reprocessed the 5' RACE reads with MiXCR, giving one entry per CDR3 protein. The sample consists of 250,000 to 400,000 distinct CDR3 sequences, 3.5% to 4.5% of them appearing once. This material consisted of PBMCs, taken 15 days after the yellow fever booster vaccination. These receptors originate from a young man who received the YFV17D yellow fever vaccine.

This sequence joins TRBV24-1 and TRBJ2-5; tentative D call: TRBD1 (5 bases). The CDR3 contains 13 residues. The germline V and J ends were trimmed by 3 bases and 5 bases, with 9 bases remaining between them. CDR1 and CDR2 from the germline V gene are KGHDR and SFDVKD. The CDR3 DNA is TGTGCCACCAGTGATCAGGGAAGTGAGACCCAGTACTTC. This gives the protein CATSDQGSETQYF.

This sequence joins TRBV5-1 and TRBJ2-3, with 13 bases that match TRBD2. Germline CDR1 SGHRS, CDR2 YFSETQ. V lost 4 bases and J lost 4; bases outside the gene matches: 9. The CDR3 has 17 amino acids. This chain's CDR3 is CASSVPGTSGIADTQYF. The CDR3 DNA reads as TGCGCCAGCAGCGTACCCGGGACTAGCGGGATAGCAGATACGCAGTATTTT.

The rearrangement joins TRBV6-2 or TRBV6-3 to TRBJ2-7, with a weak D call TRBD1 (7 bases). Trimming took off 4 bases at V and 6 bases at J, with 16 bases between the two ends. This CDR3 is built from 14 residues. Germline lookup yields CDR1 MNHEY and CDR2 SVGEGT. CDR3 nucleotides: TGTGCCAGCAGTTTACAGGGGTGGGGACTCGAGCAGTACGTC. It specifies CASSLQGWGLEQYV.

CDR3 bases: TGTGCTAGTGGCCGCCCCTTACGGGGCTACACCTTC. Translating gives CASGRPLRGYTF. This chain joins TRBV12-5 and TRBJ1-2; D is unclear. V dropped 6 bases and J dropped 8 bases, with 13 bases sitting between them. CDR3 size: 12 residues. Germline values: CDR1 LGHNT, CDR2 FRNRAP.

Many counts were recorded for this clonotype. The chain recombines TRBV5-1 with TRBJ1-1; D is ambiguous. V was shortened by 4 bases and J by 0 bases, with 10 bases between the two germline ends. The germline CDR1 and CDR2 sequences are SGHRS and YFSETQ. The CDR3 is 14 residues long. The CDR3 spells CASSPFPMNTEAFF. The CDR3 DNA reads TGCGCCAGCAGCCCATTTCCCATGAACACTGAAGCTTTCTTT.

This clonotype was picked up a small number of times. The rearrangement uses TRBV30 and TRBJ2-2; weak D call: TRBD2 (6 bases). The ends were cut back, 3 bases at V and 8 bases at J, with 10 bases in the middle. CDR3 length: 12 amino acids. In germline, CDR1 is GTSNPN, CDR2 SVGIG (reference sequence). CDR3 nucleotide sequence: TGTGCCTGGAGCCGGGGAGGAGGGGAGCTGTTTTTT. Translating it yields CAWSRGGGELFF.

This clonotype was counted at least ten times. V gene TRBV9 combines with J gene TRBJ2-3; D is perhaps TRBD2 (6 bases). V shed 4 bases and J shed 8 bases, with 11 bases lying between them. This CDR3 spans 12 amino acids. Germline assignment: CDR1 SGDLS and CDR2 YYNGEE. CDR3 amino acids: CASSPLGGTQYF. The CDR3 DNA follows: TGTGCCAGCAGCCCCCTCGGGGGTACGCAGTATTTT.

This clonotype has a handful of counts. CDR3 loop: CASSQGFRDRGYQPQHF. DNA of the CDR3: TGTGCCAGCAGTCAAGGATTCCGTGACAGGGGTTATCAGCCCCAGCATTTT. This chain uses TRBV6-5 with TRBJ1-5, with 8 nucleotides matching TRBD1. The germline V gene encodes CDR1 MNHEY and CDR2 SVGAGI. The CDR3 contains 17 residues. V trimming: 5 bases; J trimming: 5 bases; junction bases outside the gene matches: 14.

This clonotype occurred a few times. This chain uses TRBV7-2 with TRBJ2-7; the D is unclear. The length of the CDR3 is 14 residues. Germline CDR1 is SGHTA and CDR2 is FQGNSA. V shed 7 bases and J shed 0 bases, with 13 bases lying between them. The CDR3 sequence: CASTRSGFSYEQYF. CDR3 DNA sequence: TGTGCCAGCACCCGGTCAGGATTCTCCTACGAGCAGTACTTC.

In this sample, this clonotype turned up many times. The chain uses TRBV12-3 or TRBV12-4 and TRBJ2-1; D unclear. The CDR3 is 12 residues long. Trimming removed 5 bases from V and 10 bases from J, with 12 bases in between. The CDR3 sequence is CASSPGRLEQFF. Here the CDR3 DNA reads TGTGCCAGCAGTCCCGGTCGTTTGGAGCAGTTCTTC.

This clonotype occurred a few times. This sequence joins TRBV12-3 or TRBV12-4 and TRBJ2-1; the D is unclear. The CDR3 spans 11 residues. V was cut by 4 bases and J by 15 bases, with 13 bases left in between. The CDR3 DNA sequence: TGTGCCAGCAGTTCGTGGCTAAATTGGTTCTTC. Amino acids: CASSSWLNWFF.

The genes are TRBV7-2 and TRBJ1-6; D perhaps matches TRBD1 (6 bases). The CDR3 has 14 amino acids. Germline-derived CDR1 and CDR2 are SGHTA and FQGNSA. V was clipped by 0 bases and J by 8 bases, with 8 bases between them. The CDR3 loop reads CASSLAGAHSPLHF. In DNA form, the CDR3 reads TGTGCCAGCAGCTTAGCGGGGGCGCATTCACCCCTCCACTTT. Complete variable domain (other parts from reference TRBV7-2 and TRBJ1-6): GAGVSQSPSNKVTEKGKDVELRCDPISGHTALYWYRQSLGQGLEFLIYFQGNSAPDKSGLPSDRFSAERTGGSVSTLTIQRTQQEDSAVYLCASSLAGAHSPLHFGNGTRLTVT.

This clonotype was picked up many times. The J gene is TRBJ2-2, the V gene TRBV25-1; 9 positions match TRBD1. The length of the CDR3 is 16 residues. CDR1 and CDR2 from the germline V gene are MGHDK and SYGVNS. The ends lost 3 bases at V and 4 bases at J; junction bases unmatched: 6. This chain's CDR3 is CASSDPRQGGTGELFF. As DNA, the CDR3 is TGTGCCAGCAGTGATCCGCGACAGGGGGGCACCGGGGAGCTGTTTTTT. The whole variable domain, filled in from reference TRBV25-1 and TRBJ2-2, reads EADIYQTPRYLVIGTGKKITLECSQTMGHDKMYWYQQDPGMELHLIHYSYGVNSTEKGDLSSESTVSRIRTEHFPLTLESARPSHTSQYLCASSDPRQGGTGELFFGEGSRLTVL.

This clonotype has only a few counts. The chain has TRBV18 and TRBJ2-7; D is perhaps TRBD1 (6 bases). The CDR3 sequence is 14 residues long. Germline values: CDR1 KGHSH, CDR2 LQKENI. Trimming shortened V by 4 bases and J by 2 bases, and 12 bases separated the two germline ends. The CDR3, as DNA: TGTGCCAGCTCACAGCGCCAGGGGACCTACGAGCAGTACGTC. This encodes CASSQRQGTYEQYV.

The CDR3 region is CSVATGSFQETQYF. CDR3 in DNA: TGCAGCGTTGCCACAGGGAGCTTCCAAGAGACCCAGTACTTC. The gene calls are TRBV29-1 and TRBJ2-5; the D gene is possibly TRBD1 (6 bases). In germline, CDR1 is SQVTM, CDR2 ANQGSEA. The CDR3 loop spans 14 amino acids. The germline V and J ends were trimmed by 4 bases and 1 base, with 13 bases remaining between them.

This clonotype was detected only a few times. J is TRBJ1-4 and V is TRBV7-2, with D perhaps matching TRBD1 (5 bases). This CDR3 is built from 13 residues. CDR1 SGHTA and CDR2 FQGNSA come from the germline V gene. V was trimmed by 6 bases and J by 12 bases, leaving 17 bases between them. CDR3 in DNA: TGTGCCAGCAGGTATAACGACGGGGGTGAACTGTTTTTT. Amino acids: CASRYNDGGELFF.

Only a few counts were recorded for this clonotype. The rearrangement uses TRBV6-6 and TRBJ2-5, with D maybe TRBD1 (5 bases). This CDR3 has 13 amino acids. Trimming stripped 7 bases from V and 2 bases from J, with 11 bases between. Germline V CDR1 and CDR2: MNHNY, SVGAGI (reference sequence). CDR3 DNA: TGTGCCAGCAAACAGGTCTATCAAGAGACCCAGTACTTC. The encoded protein is CASKQVYQETQYF.

The V and J genes are TRBV5-1 and TRBJ2-2; possibly TRBD1 for D (6 bases). Germline V gene sequence: CDR1 SGHRS, CDR2 YFSETQ. The CDR3 length is 13 residues. The V end lost 5 bases, the J end lost 7 bases, and 12 bases lay between the germline ends. The CDR3 DNA sequence: TGCGCCAGCAGTCAACAGGGAGTCGGGGAGCTGTTTTTT. Its translation is CASSQQGVGELFF.